This entry concerns a single T cell receptor beta chain. This sample was included in a study of blood T cell repertoires in COVID-19. At the level of the study: COVID-19 samples from acute and convalescent phases originated in the United States, Italy and Spain. In each case, the material was cDNA or gDNA derived from T cells, B-cell-depleted T cells, or PBMCs.

The V gene lost 3 bases and the J gene lost 5 bases, with 8 bases spanning the gap. CDR3 length: 13 amino acids. Per germline, CDR1 LGHDT and CDR2 YNNKEL (reference sequence). The authors' processing: Amplification with reference gene primers provided the estimates of nucleated cell counts. Profiled with immunoSEQ multiplex PCR; TCRdb holds only in-frame clones, not every one. For V, J and clone size, that table is used; D and trimming come from the DNA. The sample has about 280,000 clones; less than 90% are singletons. V usage is TRBV3-1 (or the pseudogene TRBV3-2) and J usage is TRBJ2-1; D is perhaps TRBD1 (5 bases). The sequencing sample was made of peripheral blood. The TCR originated in a human donor in a cohort sampled during active COVID-19. As DNA, the CDR3 is TGTGCCAGCAGCCAGGGGCTTAACAATGAGCAGTTCTTC. Translation gives CASSQGLNNEQFF.